The present TCR beta chain was sequenced within a study of metastatic and nonmetastatic thyroid tumors. Overall study: The study looked at repertoires side by side in blood and in tumor or nodule tissue from malignant and benign thyroid patients. Study-wide findings and caveats: Versus benign nodules, malignant thyroid tumors reportedly had significantly higher TCR beta diversity, in blood and tumor.

TCRdb re-analyzed the PCR reads through MiXCR. The sample has some 20,000 clones; around 33% are singletons. All patients reached thyroid surgery having received no treatment beforehand. The table lists this clone with a few counts. The antigen is undetermined. The V segment lost 5 bases and the J segment 5 bases; nucleotides outside the gene matches: 9. The CDR3 length is 14 residues. This sequence was found in a female donor with papillary thyroid cancer or a benign thyroid nodule (not recorded which). Some clones in this sample may be carry-over from other donors' samples. Sequencing used tumor tissue. The rearrangement links TRBV12-3 or TRBV12-4 to TRBJ2-7, with TRBD1 identical over 7 bases. CDR3 coding DNA: TGTGCCAGCAGTCTATCCGGGACAGATAACGAGCAGTACTTC. Its protein product is CASSLSGTDNEQYF.